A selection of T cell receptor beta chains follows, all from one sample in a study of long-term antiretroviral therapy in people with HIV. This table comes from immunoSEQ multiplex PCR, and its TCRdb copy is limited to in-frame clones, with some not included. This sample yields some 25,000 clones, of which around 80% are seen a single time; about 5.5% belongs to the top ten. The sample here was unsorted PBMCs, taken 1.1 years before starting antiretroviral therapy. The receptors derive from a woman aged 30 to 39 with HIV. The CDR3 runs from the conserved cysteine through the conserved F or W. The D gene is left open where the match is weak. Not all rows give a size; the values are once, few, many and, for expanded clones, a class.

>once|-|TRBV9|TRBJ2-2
TGTGCCAGCAGATCGGACAGGAACACCGGGGAGCTGTTTTTT
CASRSDRNTGELFF
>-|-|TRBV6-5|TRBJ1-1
TGTGCCAGCAGCCCATTTAGCGGCACTGAAGCTTTCTTT
CASSPFSGTEAFF
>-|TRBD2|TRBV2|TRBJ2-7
TGTGCCAGCAGACCACTAGCGGGGGGGCCCGAGCAGTACTTC
CASRPLAGGPEQYF
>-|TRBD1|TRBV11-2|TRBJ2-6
TGTGCCAGCAGCCCTGGACAGGGGGGAGGTGGGGCCAACGTCCTGACTTTC
CASSPGQGGGGANVLTF
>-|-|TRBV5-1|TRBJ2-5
TGCGCCAGCAGCTCAACATTTGAGACCCAGTACTTC
CASSSTFETQYF
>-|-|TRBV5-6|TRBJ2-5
TGTGCCAGCAGCTCTCGGGGCCAAGAGACCCAGTACTTC
CASSSRGQETQYF
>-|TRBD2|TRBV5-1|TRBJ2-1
TGCGCCAGCAGCCCGAGCCGAGCGGGGGGCGGGGAAAACAATGAGCAGTTCTTC
CASSPSRAGGGENNEQFF
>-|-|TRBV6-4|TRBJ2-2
TGTGCCAGCAGGATGGATTGGCAGGCCGGGGAGCTGTTTTTT
CASRMDWQAGELFF
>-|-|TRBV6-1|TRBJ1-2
TGTGCCAGCAGTGAAATGACAGGACCTAACTATGGCTACACCTTC
CASSEMTGPNYGYTF
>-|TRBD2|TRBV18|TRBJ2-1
TGTGCCAGCTCACCACCCCTAGCGGGGGAATATGAGCAGTTCTTC
CASSPPLAGEYEQFF
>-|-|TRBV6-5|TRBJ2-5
TGTGCCAGCAGTCACTCGCCCAGCAAAGAACAAGAGACCCAGTACTTC
CASSHSPSKEQETQYF
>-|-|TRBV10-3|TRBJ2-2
TGTGCCATCAGTGAGTCGATAATGAGAGGGCTAATGAACACCGGGGAGCTGTTTTTT
CAISESIMRGLMNTGELFF
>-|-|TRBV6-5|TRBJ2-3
TGTGCCAGCAGTTACAAGGGAGATACGCAGTATTTT
CASSYKGDTQYF
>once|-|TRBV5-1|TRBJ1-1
TGCGCCAGCAGCTTGAGAGGGAACACTGAAGCTTTCTTT
CASSLRGNTEAFF
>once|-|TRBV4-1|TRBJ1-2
TGCGCCAGCAGCCAAGACAGGAACTTCTATGGCTACACCTTC
CASSQDRNFYGYTF
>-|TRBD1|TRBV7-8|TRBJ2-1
TGTGCCAGCAGCTTCAAAAAGCCGGGACAGACCCGGATGGTCAATGAGCAGTTCTTC
CASSFKKPGQTRMVNEQFF
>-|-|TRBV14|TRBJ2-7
TGTGCCAGCAGCCAAGTTCCAGGGTTGTACTCCTACGAGCAGTACTTC
CASSQVPGLYSYEQYF
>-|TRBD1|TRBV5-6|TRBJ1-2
TGTGCCAGCAGCTTGAAGTCAGGGGGCGCGTACTATGGCTACACCTTC
CASSLKSGGAYYGYTF
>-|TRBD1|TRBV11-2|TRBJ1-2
TGTGCCAGCAGCTTATCACAGGGGGGTGCTGGGGACACCTTC
CASSLSQGGAGDTF
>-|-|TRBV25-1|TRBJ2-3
TGTGCCAGCAGTGATCGGTGGTCCACAGATACGCAGTATTTT
CASSDRWSTDTQYF
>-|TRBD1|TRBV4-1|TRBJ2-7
TGCGCCAGCAGCCAAGATATACCAGGGGGAATCTACGAGCAGTACTTC
CASSQDIPGGIYEQYF
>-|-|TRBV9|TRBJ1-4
TGTGCCAGCAGCGTAGAAGCCATTTACTCGGGAAAACTGTTTTTT
CASSVEAIYSGKLFF
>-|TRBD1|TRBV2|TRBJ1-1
TGTGCCAGCAGTGAACCGACAGGGGGAGAGACTGAAGCTTTCTTT
CASSEPTGGETEAFF
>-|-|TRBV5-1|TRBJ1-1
TGCGCCAGCAGCTTGGGGGACACGGCTGGGAACACTGAAGCTTTCTTT
CASSLGDTAGNTEAFF
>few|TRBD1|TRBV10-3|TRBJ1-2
TGTGCCATCAGAAACGACAGGGATCATGGCTACACCTTC
CAIRNDRDHGYTF
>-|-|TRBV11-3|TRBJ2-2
TGTGCCAGCAGCTTAGGCAGCCTAGGGTCCGGGGAGCTGTTTTTT
CASSLGSLGSGELFF
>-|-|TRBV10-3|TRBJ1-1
TGTGCCATCAGTGAGCCAAAAAAGGAAGCTTTCTTT
CAISEPKKEAFF